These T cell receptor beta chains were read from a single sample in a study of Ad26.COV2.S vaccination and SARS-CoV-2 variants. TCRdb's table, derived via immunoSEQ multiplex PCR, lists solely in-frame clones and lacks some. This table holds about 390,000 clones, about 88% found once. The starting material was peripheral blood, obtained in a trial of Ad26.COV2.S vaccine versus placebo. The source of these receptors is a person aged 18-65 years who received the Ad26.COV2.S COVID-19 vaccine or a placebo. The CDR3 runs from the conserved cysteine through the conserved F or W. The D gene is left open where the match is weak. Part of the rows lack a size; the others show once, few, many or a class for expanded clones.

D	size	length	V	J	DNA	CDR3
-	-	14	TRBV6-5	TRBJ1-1	TGTGCCAGCAGTTACACGACAGCGAACACTGAAGCTTTCTTT	CASSYTTANTEAFF
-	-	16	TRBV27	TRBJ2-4	TGTGCCAGCAGTTTAACGCGGCAGGGGAGGGGAAACATTCAGTACTTC	CASSLTRQGRGNIQYF
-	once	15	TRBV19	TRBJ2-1	TGTGCCAGTAGTATAAGGAGAGGTCCGTACAATGAGCAGTTCTTC	CASSIRRGPYNEQFF
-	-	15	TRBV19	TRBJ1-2	TGTGCCAGTAGTCCCTTACTGTTATCCGATGATGGCTACACCTTC	CASSPLLLSDDGYTF
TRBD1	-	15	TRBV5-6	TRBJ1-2	TGTGCCAGCAGCCGGAGGACAGGGGCCAACTATGGCTACACCTTC	CASSRRTGANYGYTF
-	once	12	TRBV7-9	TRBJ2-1	TGTGCCAGCAGCACCCAGGTCGAAGAGCAGTTCTTC	CASSTQVEEQFF
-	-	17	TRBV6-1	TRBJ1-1	TGTGCCAGCAGTGAAGGGGCCGGGAGGTGGCAAAACGCTGAAGCTTTCTTT	CASSEGAGRWQNAEAFF
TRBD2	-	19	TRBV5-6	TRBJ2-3	TGTGCCAGCAGCGGGGAGGGTGAGGAGCGGGGTACGAACACAGATACGCAGTATTTT	CASSGEGEERGTNTDTQYF
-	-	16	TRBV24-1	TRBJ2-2	TGTGCCACCAGCGGGGGACCGACGGAAGACGCCGGGGAGCTGTTTTTT	CATSGGPTEDAGELFF
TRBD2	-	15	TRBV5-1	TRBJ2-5	TGCGCCAGCAGCTTGTCCGGCCAGCGGGGTGGGACCCAGTACTTC	CASSLSGQRGGTQYF
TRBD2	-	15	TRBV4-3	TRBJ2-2	TGCGCCAGCAGCCAAGGGACTAGCGGGACCGGGGAGCTGTTTTTT	CASSQGTSGTGELFF
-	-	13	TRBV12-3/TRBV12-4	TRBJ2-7	TGTGCCAGCAGCTGGGGTGGGTCCTACGAGCAGTACTTC	CASSWGGSYEQYF
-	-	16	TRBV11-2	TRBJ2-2	TGTGCCAGCAGCCCGGTGGGGGGACAGCACACCGGGGAGCTGTTTTTT	CASSPVGGQHTGELFF
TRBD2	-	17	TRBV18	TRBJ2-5	TGTGCCAGCTCACCAGCGGGACTAGCGGGGAAGCAAGAGACCCAGTACTTC	CASSPAGLAGKQETQYF
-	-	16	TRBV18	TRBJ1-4	TGTGCCAGCTCACTCCTAGCGGGGGTTGGTAATGAAAAACTGTTTTTT	CASSLLAGVGNEKLFF
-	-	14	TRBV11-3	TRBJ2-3	TGTGCCAGCAGCTTAGGGCGGTCCACAGATACGCAGTATTTT	CASSLGRSTDTQYF
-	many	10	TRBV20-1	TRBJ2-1	TGCAGTGCTACCCCCGATGAGCAGTTCTTC	CSATPDEQFF
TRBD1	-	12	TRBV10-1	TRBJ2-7	TGCGCCACCGGGACAGGGTCCTACGAGCAGTACTTC	CATGTGSYEQYF
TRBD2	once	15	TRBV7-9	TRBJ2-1	TGTGCCAGCACCCCAAGCGGGGTTGCAATAGGTGAGCAGTTCTTC	CASTPSGVAIGEQFF
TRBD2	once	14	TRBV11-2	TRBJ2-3	TGTGCCAGCAGCAGACTAGCGGGGGTGCTTACGCAGTATTTT	CASSRLAGVLTQYF
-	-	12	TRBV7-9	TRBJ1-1	TGTGCCAGCAGCTTAGGCGACAAACTTGATTTCTTT	CASSLGDKLDFF
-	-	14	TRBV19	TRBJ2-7	TGTGCCAGTTCATCACGGGTAGGGGCCTACGAGCAGTACTTC	CASSSRVGAYEQYF
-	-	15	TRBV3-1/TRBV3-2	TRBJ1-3	TGTGCCAGCAGCCGAGAACAGCTCTCTGGAAACACCATATATTTT	CASSREQLSGNTIYF
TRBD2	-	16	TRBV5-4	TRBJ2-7	TGTGCCAGCAGCCCCGGTAGCGGGGGGCCCACCTACGAGCAGTACTTC	CASSPGSGGPTYEQYF
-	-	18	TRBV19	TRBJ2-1	TGTGCCAGTAGAAGCGGTCTTCAGGGCAAGGGTAGTTACAATGAGCAGTTCTTC	CASRSGLQGKGSYNEQFF
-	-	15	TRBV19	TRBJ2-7	TGTGCCAGTAGACCAGGGGGGGGCGCGGGCTACGAGCAGTACTTC	CASRPGGGAGYEQYF
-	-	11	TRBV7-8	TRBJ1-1	TGTGCCAGCAGCTTAGTTGGGAAAGCTTTCTTT	CASSLVGKAFF
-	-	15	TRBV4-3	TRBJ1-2	TGCGCCAGCAGCCAAGATCGCCCGGGTAGGGATGGCTACACCTTC	CASSQDRPGRDGYTF
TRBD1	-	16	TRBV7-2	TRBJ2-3	TGTGCCAGCAGCTTAGGACGGACAGGTTCGGGAGATACGCAGTATTTT	CASSLGRTGSGDTQYF
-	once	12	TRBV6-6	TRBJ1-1	TGTGCCAGCACCCAGGGTTACACTGAAGCTTTCTTT	CASTQGYTEAFF
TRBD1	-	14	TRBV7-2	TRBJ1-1	TGTGCCAGCAGGCCCGGGACAGGGCTAAGTGAAGCTTTCTTT	CASRPGTGLSEAFF
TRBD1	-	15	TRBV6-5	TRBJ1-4	TGTGCCAGCATTTTAACAGGGGCAACTAATGAAAAACTGTTTTTT	CASILTGATNEKLFF
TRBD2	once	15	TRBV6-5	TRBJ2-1	TGTGCCAGCGCCCGACGGGGGGGGACCTACAATGAGCAGTTCTTC	CASARRGGTYNEQFF
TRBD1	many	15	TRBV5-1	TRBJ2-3	TGCGCCAGCAGCTTAGGACAGGGCCGCACAGATACGCAGTATTTT	CASSLGQGRTDTQYF
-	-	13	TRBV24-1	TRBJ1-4	TGTGCCACCAGTGCCACAGGGAATGAAAAACTGTTTTTT	CATSATGNEKLFF
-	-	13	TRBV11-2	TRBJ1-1	TGTGCCAGCAGCTTACGAAAGAGGACTGAAGCTTTCTTT	CASSLRKRTEAFF
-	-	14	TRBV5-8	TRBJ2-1	TGTGCCAGCAGCTCCGGGACCAGAGTGGATGAGCAGTTCTTC	CASSSGTRVDEQFF
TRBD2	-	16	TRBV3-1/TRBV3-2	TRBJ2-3	TGTGCCAGCAGCAATAGCGGGGGCAGTCGGGCGGATACGCAGTATTTT	CASSNSGGSRADTQYF
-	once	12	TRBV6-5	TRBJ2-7	TGTGCCAGCAGACAGAAATCTTACGAGCAGTACTTC	CASRQKSYEQYF
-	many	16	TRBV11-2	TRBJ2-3	TGTGCCAGCAGCTTAGGTAACGGGTTGGCCACAGATACGCAGTATTTT	CASSLGNGLATDTQYF
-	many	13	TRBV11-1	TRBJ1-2	TGTGCCAGCAGCTTAGCCCAGGAAAAAGGCTACACCTTC	CASSLAQEKGYTF
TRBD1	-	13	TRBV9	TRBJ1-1	TGTGCCAGCAGCGTACAGGGGGACACTGAAGCTTTCTTT	CASSVQGDTEAFF
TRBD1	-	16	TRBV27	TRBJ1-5	TGTGCCAGCAGTTTACGTGGAGGGGGCGCGAATCAGCCCCAGCATTTT	CASSLRGGGANQPQHF
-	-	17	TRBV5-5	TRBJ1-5	TGTGCCAGCAGCTTGGAAGACGGAGTTTATAGCAATCAGCCCCAGCATTTT	CASSLEDGVYSNQPQHF
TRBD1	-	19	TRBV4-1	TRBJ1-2	TGCGCCAGCAGCCAAGGGATCCTAGGACAGGGGGCCGTTGGGAGTGGCTACACCTTC	CASSQGILGQGAVGSGYTF
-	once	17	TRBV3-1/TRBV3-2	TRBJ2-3	TGTGCCAGCAGCCAAGTGCGGGGGCCTATGGGTACAGATACGCAGTATTTT	CASSQVRGPMGTDTQYF
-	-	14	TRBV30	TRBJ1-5	TGTGCCTGGGGAGGATCATGGGGCAATCAGCCCCAGCATTTT	CAWGGSWGNQPQHF
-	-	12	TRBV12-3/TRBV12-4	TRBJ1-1	TGTGCCAGCAGTTTTCCGGGGACTGAAGCTTTCTTT	CASSFPGTEAFF
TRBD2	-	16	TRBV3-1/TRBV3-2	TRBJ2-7	TGTGCCAGCAGCCCCAGACTAGCGGGGGCTCCTTACGAGCAGTACTTC	CASSPRLAGAPYEQYF
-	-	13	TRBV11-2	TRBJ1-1	TGTGCCAGCAGCTTAGAGGGGAACACTGAAGCTTTCTTT	CASSLEGNTEAFF
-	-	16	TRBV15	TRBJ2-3	TGTGCCACCAGCAGAGATCTAGGGGTAGGGACAGATACGCAGTATTTT	CATSRDLGVGTDTQYF
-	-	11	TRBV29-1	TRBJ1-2	TGCAGCGTTGAAAGCCAATATGGCTACACCTTC	CSVESQYGYTF
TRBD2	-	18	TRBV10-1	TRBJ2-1	TGCGCCAGCAGGCTCACCGGGACTAATCCTAGCGGGGGGAATGAGCAGTTCTTC	CASRLTGTNPSGGNEQFF